The rows below give T cell receptor beta chains drawn from one sample of a study of blood T cell repertoires in COVID-19. Profiling relied on immunoSEQ multiplex PCR, and the TCRdb table lists in-frame clones only, not all of them. The profile shows around 80,000 clones, roughly 80% of them singletons. Source material: peripheral blood. These receptors were collected from a man at least 80 years old with acute or convalescent COVID-19. Both conserved end residues are part of each CDR3. D genes are given only for firm matches. Size tells how often a clone was seen (once, few, many) or the class of an expanded clone, and some rows leave it out.

NA TRBJ2-7 TRBD2 TRBV6-1 CASSDRLAGGYEQYF TGTGCCAGCAGTGATAGACTAGCGGGGGGCTACGAGCAGTACTTC
NA TRBJ1-1 NA TRBV10-1 CASSAILNTEAFF TGCGCCAGCAGTGCTATCCTCAACACTGAAGCTTTCTTT
once TRBJ2-3 TRBD2 TRBV4-2 CASSGTSFGGEDTQYF TGTGCCAGCAGCGGTACTTCTTTCGGGGGGGAAGATACGCAGTATTTT
NA TRBJ1-1 TRBD1 TRBV18 CASSPRDRNTEAFF TGTGCCAGCTCACCAAGGGACAGGAACACTGAAGCTTTCTTT
NA TRBJ1-1 NA TRBV5-1 CASSNGGAGPEAFF TGCGCCAGCAGCAACGGCGGGGCAGGGCCGGAAGCTTTCTTT
NA TRBJ2-1 NA TRBV5-1 CASSSTGEAYNEQFF TGCGCCAGCAGCTCTACAGGAGAGGCCTACAATGAGCAGTTCTTC
NA TRBJ2-2 TRBD2 TRBV6-5 CASSSGGNTGELFF TGTGCCAGCAGTAGCGGGGGGAACACCGGGGAGCTGTTTTTT
NA TRBJ2-3 TRBD1 TRBV5-1 CASSLVGQDKDTQYF TGCGCCAGCAGCTTGGTAGGACAGGATAAAGATACGCAGTATTTT
NA TRBJ1-1 NA TRBV6-5 CASRNQGSGSTEAFF TGTGCCAGCAGAAATCAGGGGAGTGGGAGCACTGAAGCTTTCTTT
NA TRBJ1-2 NA TRBV29-1 CSVESGQRGGYTF TGCAGCGTTGAAAGCGGGCAGAGGGGCGGCTACACCTTC
NA TRBJ1-1 TRBD1 TRBV7-9 CASSLEPGQGNTEAFF TGTGCCAGCAGCTTAGAACCGGGACAGGGGAACACTGAAGCTTTCTTT
NA TRBJ1-2 NA TRBV19 CASSIGTVSFGYTF TGTGCCAGTAGTATAGGGACAGTTTCCTTTGGCTACACCTTC
NA TRBJ2-2 NA TRBV11-3 CASSLGPEPGSGELFF TGTGCCAGCAGCTTAGGCCCGGAGCCAGGGTCCGGGGAGCTGTTTTTT
NA TRBJ1-1 TRBD1 TRBV5-1 CASSLGRGRTEAFF TGCGCCAGCAGCTTGGGGAGGGGGCGGACTGAAGCTTTCTTT
NA TRBJ2-7 TRBD2 TRBV6-5 CASTRTSGGYEQYF TGTGCCAGCACTCGGACTAGCGGGGGTTACGAGCAGTACTTC
NA TRBJ2-3 TRBD2 TRBV4-2 CASSQAGTRVTDTQYF TGTGCCAGCAGCCAAGCTGGGACTAGAGTCACAGATACGCAGTATTTT
NA TRBJ2-5 TRBD1 TRBV11-1 CASSLTGEETQYF TGTGCCAGCAGCTTAACAGGGGAAGAGACCCAGTACTTC
NA TRBJ1-2 TRBD1 TRBV18 CASSPPPGQGNGYTF TGTGCCAGCTCACCACCCCCGGGACAGGGGAATGGCTACACCTTC
NA TRBJ2-1 TRBD2 TRBV7-8 CASSTREGSSYNEQFF TGTGCCAGCAGCACCCGGGAGGGAAGCTCCTACAATGAGCAGTTCTTC
NA TRBJ1-5 NA TRBV7-3 CASSLQAGQPQHF TGTGCCAGCAGCTTACAAGCAGGTCAGCCCCAGCATTTT
NA TRBJ2-5 NA TRBV6-2/TRBV6-3 CASSYELGGETQYF TGTGCCAGCAGTTACGAGCTGGGAGGAGAGACCCAGTACTTC
NA TRBJ1-1 NA TRBV19 CASSWGDTEAFF TGTGCCAGTAGTTGGGGAGACACTGAAGCTTTCTTT
NA TRBJ2-7 NA TRBV19 CASSGNSGHSSYEQYF TGTGCCAGTAGTGGGAATAGCGGCCATAGCTCCTACGAGCAGTACTTC
NA TRBJ1-1 TRBD1 TRBV30 CAWAGGSTEAFF TGTGCCTGGGCAGGGGGTTCCACTGAAGCTTTCTTT
NA TRBJ2-3 NA TRBV2 CASSGSDSSTDTQYF TGTGCCAGCAGTGGTTCAGACTCCAGCACAGATACGCAGTATTTT
NA TRBJ1-1 NA TRBV5-6 CASSFGRSSTEAFF TGTGCCAGCAGCTTTGGGAGGTCGAGCACTGAAGCTTTCTTT
NA TRBJ1-4 NA TRBV5-4 CASRNFGGGKEKLFF TGTGCCAGCCGCAATTTCGGCGGAGGGAAGGAAAAACTGTTTTTT
NA TRBJ1-1 NA TRBV28 CASSLEALEAFF TGTGCCAGCAGTTTAGAGGCCCTTGAAGCTTTCTTT
NA TRBJ2-2 TRBD2 TRBV7-9 CASSRTSGPNTGELFF TGTGCCAGCAGTCGCACTAGCGGACCGAACACCGGGGAGCTGTTTTTT
NA TRBJ2-1 TRBD1 TRBV19 CASSMGDRVYNEQFF TGTGCCAGTAGCATGGGGGACAGGGTCTACAATGAGCAGTTCTTC
NA TRBJ1-1 TRBD1 TRBV7-6 CASSKEGGAATEAFF TGTGCCAGCAGTAAAGAAGGGGGCGCCGCCACTGAAGCTTTCTTT
few TRBJ1-6 NA TRBV5-1 CASRMEPTDYNSPLHF TGCGCCAGCAGGATGGAACCGACAGACTATAATTCACCCCTCCACTTT
NA TRBJ1-1 NA TRBV18 CASSPPGGRTEAFF TGTGCCAGCTCACCACCGGGGGGGCGGACTGAAGCTTTCTTT
NA TRBJ1-2 TRBD1 TRBV11-2 CASSLSHRGDYGYTF TGTGCCAGCAGCTTATCTCACAGGGGGGACTATGGCTACACCTTC
NA TRBJ2-5 NA TRBV3-1/TRBV3-2 CASSQDRTLQETQYF TGTGCCAGCAGCCAAGATCGGACACTTCAAGAGACCCAGTACTTC
NA TRBJ1-1 NA TRBV6-1 CASSETANYEAFF TGTGCCAGCAGTGAGACAGCTAACTATGAAGCTTTCTTT